This TCR beta chain was recorded in a study of post-analysis software for immune sequencing data. The TCR beta cDNA libraries carried unique molecular identifiers. TCRdb reprocessed the PCR reads with MiXCR, giving one entry per CDR3 protein. The sample comprises some 800,000 distinct CDR3 sequences, 40% to 55% of which are singletons, and roughly 4.9% rests with the top ten. This TCR derives from a girl aged 10-17 years with multiple sclerosis. The sequenced material came from blood.

The CDR3 sequence is CASSYSTGAETQYF. CDR3 nucleotides: TGTGCCAGCAGTTACTCGACAGGGGCGGAGACCCAGTACTTC. This chain links TRBV6-5 with TRBJ2-5; 8 bases agree with TRBD1. Germline trimming cut 0 bases from V and 5 bases from J; bases unmatched to any gene: 2. The length of the CDR3 is 14 residues. CDR1 and CDR2 from the germline V gene are MNHEY and SVGAGI.